These 14 T cell receptor beta chains came from one sample sequenced in a study of cytomegalovirus exposure and HLA in healthy donors. Amplification used 60 Vbeta primers and 13 Jbeta primers. Profiled with immunoSEQ multiplex PCR; TCRdb holds only in-frame clones, not every one. The sample totals some 150,000 clones. The sample taken for sequencing was PBMCs. The receptors derive from a woman under 30 in good health and CMV-seronegative.

The chain carries TRBV18 and TRBJ2-7, with a possible D match to TRBD1 (5 bases). The CDR3 has 14 residues. Germline CDR1 KGHSH, CDR2 LQKENI. With 3 bases removed from V and 3 bases from J, the gap between germline ends came to 12 bases. CDR3 nucleotides: TGTGCCAGCTCACCCCCGACAGTAAACTACGAGCAGTACTTC. Its protein product is CASSPPTVNYEQYF.

The chain joins TRBV27 to TRBJ2-7; D is unresolved. The CDR3 is made up of 12 amino acids. V lost 5 bases, J lost 2 bases, and 7 bases lay in between. CDR1 and CDR2 from the germline V gene are MNHEY and SMNVEV (reference sequence). The CDR3 DNA sequence: TGTGCCAGCAGTCCCCACACCTACGAGCAGTACTTC. It encodes CASSPHTYEQYF.

The chain carries TRBV7-8 and TRBJ2-3; 14 nucleotides agree with TRBD2. The ends lost 4 bases at V and 2 bases at J; junction bases unmatched: 5. Germline V gene sequence: CDR1 SGHVS, CDR2 FQNEAQ. There are 17 residues in the CDR3. CDR3 region: CASSSRLAGGHTDTQYF. As DNA, the CDR3 is TGTGCCAGCAGCTCTCGACTAGCGGGAGGGCACACAGATACGCAGTATTTT.

J is TRBJ1-2 and V is TRBV5-1; no clear D gene. Trimming left V 3 bases short and J 2 bases short, with 14 bases between. This CDR3 comprises 15 residues. From germline, CDR1 is SGHRS and CDR2 YFSETQ. This CDR3 reads CASSYGNGENYGYTF. CDR3 DNA sequence: TGCGCCAGCAGCTACGGGAATGGGGAGAACTATGGCTACACCTTC.

The V and J genes are TRBV6-1 and TRBJ1-1, with D possibly being TRBD1 (5 bases). The CDR3 is 11 amino acids. Deletions cut 8 bases from V and 1 base from J, with 5 bases between. The germline gives CDR1 MNHNS, CDR2 SASEGT. For the CDR3, the DNA is TGTGCCAGCCAGGGGAACACTGAAGCTTTCTTT. Protein product: CASQGNTEAFF.

In the case of this clone: At one of its ends the junction is not consistent with the germline gene, which may arise from a read error. V gene TRBV19 combines with J gene TRBJ2-1; a possible D gene is TRBD2 (7 bases). Germline CDR1 reads LNHDA; CDR2 reads SQIVND (reference sequence). This CDR3 comprises 14 residues. The CDR3 loop reads CASTRGAAYNEQFF. The CDR3 region has the DNA TGTGCAAGTACCCGGGGGGCGGCCTACAATGAGCAGTTCTTC. Using reference TRBV19 and TRBJ2-1 for the parts outside the CDR3, the full variable domain is DGGITQSPKYLFRKEGQNVTLSCEQNLNHDAMYWYRQDPGQGLRLIYYSQIVNDFQKGDIAEGYSVSREKKESFPLTVTSAQKNPTAFYLCASTRGAAYNEQFFGPGTRLTVL.

The chain couples TRBV7-2 to TRBJ1-2, with D hard to call. Trimming stripped 1 base from V and 8 bases from J, with 17 bases between. Germline values: CDR1 SGHTA, CDR2 FQGNSA. The CDR3 runs to 15 residues. This CDR3 reads CASSLGNTGLEGYTF. In DNA form, the CDR3 reads TGTGCCAGCAGCTTAGGGAACACCGGATTGGAGGGCTACACCTTC.

This chain connects TRBV5-1 to TRBJ2-7; possible D gene TRBD2, 6 bases. Germline CDR1 SGHRS, CDR2 YFSETQ. V lost 0 bases to trimming and J lost 4 bases, with 8 bases between them. This CDR3 contains 13 residues. The CDR3 spells CASSLGTMYEQYF. CDR3 nucleotides: TGCGCCAGCAGCTTGGGGACTATGTACGAGCAGTACTTC.

This chain uses TRBV18 with TRBJ2-6, with 7 positions matching TRBD1. The CDR3 has 18 amino acids. Looked up from germline, CDR1 is KGHSH and CDR2 is LQKENI. The junction had 9 bases not matched to a gene; V was cut back by 3 bases and J by 1 base. CDR3 nucleotides: TGTGCCAGCTCACCCGTCGAGGGGGCAGGTTCTGGGGCCAACGTCCTGACTTTC. It yields the protein CASSPVEGAGSGANVLTF.

The chain recombines TRBV2 with TRBJ2-3, with D maybe TRBD1 (6 bases). CDR3 length equals 14 residues. V lost 2 bases to trimming and J lost 8 bases, with 14 bases between them. CDR1 is SNHLY and CDR2 is FYNNEI in the germline V gene. CDR3 coding DNA: TGTGCCAGCAGTGAAAGGTTACAGGGTAGTACGCAGTATTTT. The encoded protein is CASSERLQGSTQYF. The full variable domain, completed using reference TRBV2 and TRBJ2-3, is EPEVTQTPSHQVTQMGQEVILRCVPISNHLYFYWYRQILGQKVEFLVSFYNNEISEKSEIFDDQFSVERPDGSNFTLKIRSTKLEDSAMYFCASSERLQGSTQYFGPGTRLTVL.

The J gene is TRBJ1-5, the V gene TRBV13; D gene unclear. The CDR3 is made up of 12 amino acids. Germline CDR1 is PRHDT and CDR2 is FYEKMQ (reference sequence). V was cut by 0 bases and J by 6 bases, with 3 bases left in between. Here the CDR3 DNA reads TGTGCCAGCAGCTTAGGGAGTCAGCCCCAGCATTTT. Amino acids: CASSLGSQPQHF.

The chain uses TRBV11-1 and TRBJ1-1, with no clear D. Trimming took off 2 bases at V and 0 bases at J, with 4 bases between the two ends. In germline, CDR1 is SGHAT, CDR2 FQDESV (reference sequence). This CDR3 is 13 amino acids long. CDR3 amino acids: CASSLHLNTEAFF. CDR3 coding DNA: TGTGCCAGCAGCTTACATCTGAACACTGAAGCTTTCTTT.

The rearrangement links TRBV7-9 to TRBJ1-2; TRBD1 matches 7 bases. Germline V lookup: CDR1 SEHNR, CDR2 FQNEAQ (reference sequence). This CDR3 region has 14 residues. The J segment lost 3 bases and the V segment lost 2 bases, leaving 3 bases of the junction unmatched. This CDR3 reads CASSLIDRDYGYTF. The CDR3 coding sequence is TGTGCCAGCAGCTTAATTGACAGGGACTATGGCTACACCTTC.

The V and J genes are TRBV4-1 and TRBJ2-7; 7 bases agree with TRBD2. CDR1 MGHRA and CDR2 YSYEKL come from the germline V gene. The CDR3 has 19 amino acids. The ends lost 0 bases at V and 3 bases at J; junction bases unmatched: 17. For the CDR3, the DNA is TGCGCCAGCAGCCAAGATTTTGGGGGAGGGCTGTCCCTCTACTACGAGCAGTACTTC. Its protein is CASSQDFGGGLSLYYEQYF.